The entry below gives a single T cell receptor beta chain sequence along with its context. This clone has just one count. The clone's antigen remains unknown. Base qualities are missing; no much larger clone stands one base away. The entry originates in a study of CD8+ T cells in alopecia areata (dated by TCRdb to 2017 to 2018). Context from the whole study: Treated patients were enrolled in an open-label pilot trial of oral tofacitinib, 5 to 10 mg twice daily, for moderate-to-severe alopecia areata. Patients received tofacitinib for 6 to 18 months and were then followed off drug for 6 months to check for delayed response and recurrence. Disease severity in treated patients was measured with the SALT score, which quantifies the percentage of affected scalp surface area. High-throughput TCRbeta sequencing was used to examine T cell clonal expansion in alopecia areata in both the C3H/HeJ mouse model and human patients. On the human side, TCRbeta sequencing was run on scalp tissue and on sorted CD4+ and CD8+ peripheral blood T cells from healthy controls and from alopecia areata patients with either patchy or totalis/universalis disease. Patients on tofacitinib were biopsied at baseline and after 4 and 24 weeks of treatment, and several of the patients also had a later scalp biopsy. Scalp clonality was compared among normal scalp (n=4), patchy alopecia areata scalp (n=8), and alopecia totalis/universalis scalp (n=8). The RNA source kit depended on sample type: the PAXgene miRNA kit for fixed scalp, the miRNeasy kit for PBMCs, and the RNeasy kit for mouse skin. immunoSEQ multiplex PCR using 35 Vbeta forward primers and 13 Jbeta reverse primers was used to amplify TCRbeta CDR3 regions. Broad study findings and their caveats: Many expanded lesional clones persisted in scalp and blood during tofacitinib treatment, which may partly explain relapse after stopping treatment. Resident alphabeta T cells in normal human skin are also sequenced, complicating scalp TCR repertoire analysis, unlike mouse skin dominated by gammadelta T cells. Shared TCR sequences between patients were less evident than in mice, which may be partly attributable to HLA diversity in the patient population. Compared with normal scalp, lesional scalp had higher clonality and more expanded CD8+ clones, particularly in alopecia totalis/universalis, a pattern that suggests antigenic drive. With tofacitinib, both scalp clonality and the number of expanded CD8+ clones among the top 100 scalp clones went down significantly. Because the treated cohort was small and included a single nonresponder, larger studies are needed to assess links between baseline CD8+ expansion and response.

The treatment or condition label on this specimen signifies: oral pan-JAK inhibitor, 5-10 mg twice daily. Peripheral blood and lesional scalp punch biopsies were obtained from patients with alopecia areata. PBMCs were separated by density centrifugation and stained for CD3, CD4 and CD8, after which CD4+ and CD8+ T cells were sorted on a FACSAria. As encoded in the germline V gene (reference sequence), CDR1 is PRHDT while CDR2 is FYEKMQ. At the junction V is shortened by 4 bases and J by 4 bases, with 19 bases in between. Counted from cysteine to phenylalanine, this CDR3 has 16 amino acids. The retained sequence is limited to the CDR3, 48 bases, with the frame set at the first base. Library creation used the immunoSEQ multiplex PCR assay. RNA was extracted from all samples and reverse transcribed into cDNA, which served as template for TCR sequencing. First-strand cDNA was synthesized using SuperScript III with a 2:1 mix of oligo-dT and random hexamers. A synthetic immune receptor repertoire was used to gauge amplification bias, and whatever bias remained was removed computationally. Per the original workflow: Raw reads were preprocessed to remove errors, and CDR3 was defined according to IMGT conventions as the region from the conserved cysteine to phenylalanine. Clonality was calculated as 1 minus Shannon entropy normalized by log2 of the number of productive unique TCRs. Scalp TCRbeta sequences were cross-referenced with sorted blood CD4 and CD8 repertoires so that the CD4 or CD8 identity of scalp clones could be inferred. TCRdb mirrors the immuneACCESS table, restricted to in-frame sequences. Some clones are absent from its copies; in checked studies, under half trace to an unresolved V gene, and the reason for the others is unknown. V and J calls plus clone size are reproduced from that table; the DNA served to infer D and trimming. The sample data list about 180,000 clones, and about half of these were observed just once. Of the sample, around 9.1% is held by the ten largest clones.

Recombination linked TRBV13 to TRBJ1-2, with a weak D call of TRBD1 (5 bases match). This sequence originates from a human donor with alopecia areata. Material: CD8+ T cells sorted from blood, obtained around week 53, from a patient treated with tofacitinib. The base sequence is TGTGCCAGCAGCTCCCGAACCGCAGGGCGAGGCTATGGCTACACCTTC. Its amino acids are CASSSRTAGRGYGYTF.